This TCR beta chain was captured by sequencing in a study of T cells after yellow fever vaccination. Across the whole study: Fractions with few cells were prepared using SMART-Seq v4 Ultra Low Input.

General study points: A weaker but faster secondary response was observed, peaking on day 5 versus 15. FACS-sorted repertoires could harbor abundant contaminating bulk-population clonotypes.

By 5'RACE template switching, TCR cDNA was produced, with a universal primer site and UMIs added in the process. MiXCR, run by TCRdb on the 5' RACE reads, gives a single entry per CDR3 protein. Among about 130,000 distinct CDR3 sequences listed, roughly 9% were seen once. Details on this clonotype: Its target is unknown.

The CDR3 is 17 residues long. The germline gives CDR1 SGHVS, CDR2 FNYEAQ. Trimming shortened V by 1 base and J by 2 bases, and 15 bases separated the two germline ends. The receptor comes from a man younger than 30 who received the YFV17D yellow fever vaccine. Sequencing used CD8+ T cells sorted from PBMCs, obtained on the day of the yellow fever booster vaccination. The chain combines TRBV7-6 with TRBJ1-5; no clear D. The CDR3 coding sequence is TGTGCCAGCAGCTTAGACCAGGCCGGTTCGGGCAATCAGCCCCAGCATTTT. Its protein product is CASSLDQAGSGNQPQHF.